The source of this T cell receptor beta chain is a study of radiation and T cells in renal cell carcinoma. The CDR3 loop spans 16 amino acids. Trimming shortened V by 0 bases and J by 8 bases, and 20 bases separated the two germline ends. Germline loops: CDR1 SGDLS, CDR2 YYNGEE. Measured with immunoSEQ multiplex PCR; TCRdb has only the in-frame clones, and not every one. This table holds 130,000 or so clones, over 65% found once. Stated time point: baseline pretreatment blood. Treatment defined: 15 Gy SBRT to primary tumor, nephrectomy 4 weeks later. The input for sequencing was blood, taken from a patient whose treatment included radiotherapy and nephrectomy. The genes are TRBV9 and TRBJ1-2; weak D call: TRBD1 (6 bases). The sequence was obtained from a woman aged 45-65 years with renal cell carcinoma. The CDR3 is CASSVGLTGSSDGYTF. In nucleotides, the CDR3 is TGTGCCAGCAGCGTAGGTCTCACAGGGTCGTCTGACGGCTACACCTTC.